Reported below is one TCR beta chain. Germline V gene lookup returns CDR1 SNHLY and CDR2 FYNNEI. Unmatched junction bases numbered 10, after V lost 6 bases and J lost 11 bases. CDR3 length: 14 amino acids. The data are from a study of technical replicates of blood from a handful of donors. TCRdb's table, derived via immunoSEQ multiplex PCR, lists solely in-frame clones and lacks some. The sample lists more than 45,000 clones; over 85% were seen once. V is TRBV2 and J is TRBJ2-5; 12 bases align to TRBD1. This TCR was sampled from a human donor in good health. Some clones in this sample may be carry-over from other donors' samples. The sample taken for sequencing was PBMCs. The CDR3 region has the DNA TGTGCCAGCAGGACCGGGACAGGGGGCCTGGGGCAGTACTTC. Protein: CASRTGTGGLGQYF.